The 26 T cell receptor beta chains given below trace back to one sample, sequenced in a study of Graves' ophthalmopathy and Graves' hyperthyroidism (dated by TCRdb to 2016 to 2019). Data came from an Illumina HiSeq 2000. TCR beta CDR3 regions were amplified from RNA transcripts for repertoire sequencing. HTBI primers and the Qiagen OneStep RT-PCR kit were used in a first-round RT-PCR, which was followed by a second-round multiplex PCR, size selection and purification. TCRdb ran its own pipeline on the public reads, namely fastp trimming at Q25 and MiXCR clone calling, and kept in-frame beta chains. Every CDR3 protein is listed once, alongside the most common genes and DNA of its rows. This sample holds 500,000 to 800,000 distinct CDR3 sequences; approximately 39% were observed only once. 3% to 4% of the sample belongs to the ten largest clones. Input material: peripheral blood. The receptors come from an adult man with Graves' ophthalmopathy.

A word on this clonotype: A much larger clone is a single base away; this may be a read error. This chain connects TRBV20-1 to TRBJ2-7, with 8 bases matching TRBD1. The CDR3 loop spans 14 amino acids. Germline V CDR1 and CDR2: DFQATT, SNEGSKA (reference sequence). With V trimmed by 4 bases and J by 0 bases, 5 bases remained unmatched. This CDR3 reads CSATGTGVSYEQYF. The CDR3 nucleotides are TGCAGTGCTACCGGGACAGGTGTCTCCTACGAGCAGTACTTC.

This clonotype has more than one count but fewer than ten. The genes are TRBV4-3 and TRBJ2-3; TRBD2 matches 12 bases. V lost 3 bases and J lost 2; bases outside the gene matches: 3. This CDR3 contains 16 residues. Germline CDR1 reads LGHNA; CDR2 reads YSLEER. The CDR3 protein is CASSHRLAGDTDTQYF. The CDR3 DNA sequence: TGCGCCAGCAGCCATAGACTAGCGGGGGACACAGATACGCAGTATTTT.

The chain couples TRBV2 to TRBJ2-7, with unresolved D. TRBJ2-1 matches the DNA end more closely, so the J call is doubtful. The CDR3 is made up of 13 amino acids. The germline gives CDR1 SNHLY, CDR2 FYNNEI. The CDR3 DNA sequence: TGTGCCAGCAGTGGAGTCACCTACAATGAGCAGTTCTTC. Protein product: CASSGVTYNEQFF.

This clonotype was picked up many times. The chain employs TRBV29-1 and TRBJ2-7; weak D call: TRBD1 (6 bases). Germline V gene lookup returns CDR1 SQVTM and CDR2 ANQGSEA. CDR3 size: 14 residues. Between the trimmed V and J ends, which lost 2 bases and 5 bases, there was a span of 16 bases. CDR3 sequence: CSVEFVRGTNEQYF. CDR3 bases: TGCAGCGTTGAATTTGTAAGGGGGACCAACGAGCAGTACTTC.

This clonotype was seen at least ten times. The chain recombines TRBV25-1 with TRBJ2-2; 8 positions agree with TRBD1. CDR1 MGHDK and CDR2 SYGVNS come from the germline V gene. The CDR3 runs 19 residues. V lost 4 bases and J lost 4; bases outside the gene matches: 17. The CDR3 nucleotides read TGTGCCAGCAGTGTCGGGTCAGGGGGCGTCTACCACGGCACCGGGGAGCTGTTTTTT. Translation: CASSVGSGGVYHGTGELFF.

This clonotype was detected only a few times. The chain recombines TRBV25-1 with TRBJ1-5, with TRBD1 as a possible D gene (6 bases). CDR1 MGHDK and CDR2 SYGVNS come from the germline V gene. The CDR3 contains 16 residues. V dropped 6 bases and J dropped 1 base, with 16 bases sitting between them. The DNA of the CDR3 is TGTGCCAGCAGCGTTGGGGGCGGACAGAGCAATCAGCCCCAGCATTTT. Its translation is CASSVGGGQSNQPQHF.

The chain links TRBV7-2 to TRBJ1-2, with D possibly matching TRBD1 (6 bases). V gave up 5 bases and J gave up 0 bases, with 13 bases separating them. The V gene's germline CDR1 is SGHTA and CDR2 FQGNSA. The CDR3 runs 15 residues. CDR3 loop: CASSEIGTSNYGYTF. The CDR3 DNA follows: TGTGCCAGCAGCGAGATCGGGACATCTAACTATGGCTACACCTTC.

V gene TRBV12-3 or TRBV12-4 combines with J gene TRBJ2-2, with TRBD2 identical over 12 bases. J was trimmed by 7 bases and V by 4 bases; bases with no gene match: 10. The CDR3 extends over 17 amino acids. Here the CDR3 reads CASSSGTSGSWVGELFF. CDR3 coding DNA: TGTGCCAGCAGTTCCGGGACTAGCGGGTCCTGGGTCGGGGAGCTGTTTTTT.

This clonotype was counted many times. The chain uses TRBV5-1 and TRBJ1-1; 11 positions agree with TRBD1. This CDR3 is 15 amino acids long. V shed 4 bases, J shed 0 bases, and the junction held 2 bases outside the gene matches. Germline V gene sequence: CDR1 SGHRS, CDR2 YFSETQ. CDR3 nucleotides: TGCGCCAGCAGCCTGGGACAGGGGGTGAACACTGAAGCTTTCTTT. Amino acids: CASSLGQGVNTEAFF.

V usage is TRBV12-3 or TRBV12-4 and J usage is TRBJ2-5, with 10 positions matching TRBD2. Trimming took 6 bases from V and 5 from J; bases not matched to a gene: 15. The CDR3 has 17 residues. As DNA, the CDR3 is TGTGCCAGCAGCTCGGGTCTAGCGGGAGTCGGGGGTGAGACCCAGTACTTC. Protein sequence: CASSSGLAGVGGETQYF.

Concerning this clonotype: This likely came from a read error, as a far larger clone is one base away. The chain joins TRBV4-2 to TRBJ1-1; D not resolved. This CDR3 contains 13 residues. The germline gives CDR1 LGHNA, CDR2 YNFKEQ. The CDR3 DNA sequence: TGTGCCAGCGGCCAAGGCCGGGGAACTGAAGCTTTCTTT. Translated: CASGQGRGTEAFF.

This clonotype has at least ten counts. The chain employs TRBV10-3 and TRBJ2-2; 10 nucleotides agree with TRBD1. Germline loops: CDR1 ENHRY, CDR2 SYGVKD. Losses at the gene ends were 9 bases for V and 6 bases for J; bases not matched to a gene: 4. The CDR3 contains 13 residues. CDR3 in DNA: TGTGCCATGGGGACAGGGGTACCCGGGGAGCTGTTTTTT. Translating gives CAMGTGVPGELFF.

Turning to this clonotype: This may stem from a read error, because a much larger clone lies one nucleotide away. The CDR3 DNA reads TGTGCCAACAGTGAATATGGGAGGGACACTGAAGCTTTCTTT. It codes for CANSEYGRDTEAFF. The J gene is TRBJ1-1, the V gene TRBV2; no clear D. CDR3 length equals 14 residues. CDR1 and CDR2 (germline): SNHLY, FYNNEI.

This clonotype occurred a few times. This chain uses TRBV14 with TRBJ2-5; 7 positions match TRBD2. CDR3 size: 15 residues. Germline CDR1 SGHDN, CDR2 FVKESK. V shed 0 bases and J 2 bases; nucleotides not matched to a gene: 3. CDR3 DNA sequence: TGTGCCAGCAGCCAAGAAGGGGACTATCAAGAGACCCAGTACTTC. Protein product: CASSQEGDYQETQYF.

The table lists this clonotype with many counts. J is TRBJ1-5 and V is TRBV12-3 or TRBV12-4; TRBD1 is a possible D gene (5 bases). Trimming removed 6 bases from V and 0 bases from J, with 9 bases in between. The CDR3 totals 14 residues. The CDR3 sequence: CASSSGNSNQPQHF. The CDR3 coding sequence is TGTGCCAGCAGCTCAGGGAATAGCAATCAGCCCCAGCATTTT.

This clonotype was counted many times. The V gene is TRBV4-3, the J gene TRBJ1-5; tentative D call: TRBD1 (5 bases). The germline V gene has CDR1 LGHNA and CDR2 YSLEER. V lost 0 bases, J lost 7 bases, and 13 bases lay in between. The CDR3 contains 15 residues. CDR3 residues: CASSQDWQGRQPQHF. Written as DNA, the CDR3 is TGCGCCAGCAGCCAAGATTGGCAGGGCAGGCAGCCCCAGCATTTT.

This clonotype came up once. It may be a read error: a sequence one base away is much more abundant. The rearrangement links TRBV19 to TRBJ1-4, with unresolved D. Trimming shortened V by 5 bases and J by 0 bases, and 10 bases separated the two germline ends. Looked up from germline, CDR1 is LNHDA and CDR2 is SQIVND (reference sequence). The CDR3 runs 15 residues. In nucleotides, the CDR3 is TGTGCCAGTAGTCCAACGAGGGCAACTAATGAAAAACTGTTTTTT. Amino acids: CASSPTRATNEKLFF. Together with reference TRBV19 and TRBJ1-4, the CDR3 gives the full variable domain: DGGITQSPKYLFRKEGQNVTLSCEQNLNHDAMYWYRQDPGQGLRLIYYSQIVNDFQKGDIAEGYSVSREKKESFPLTVTSAQKNPTAFYLCASSPTRATNEKLFFGSGTQLSVL.

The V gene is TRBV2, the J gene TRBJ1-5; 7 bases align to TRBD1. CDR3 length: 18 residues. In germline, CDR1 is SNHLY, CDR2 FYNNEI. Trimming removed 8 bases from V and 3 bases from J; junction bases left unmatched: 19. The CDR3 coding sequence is TGTGCCAGCCGGTCGGGGACAGAGCGGCAATTTAACAATCAGCCCCAGCATTTT. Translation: CASRSGTERQFNNQPQHF.

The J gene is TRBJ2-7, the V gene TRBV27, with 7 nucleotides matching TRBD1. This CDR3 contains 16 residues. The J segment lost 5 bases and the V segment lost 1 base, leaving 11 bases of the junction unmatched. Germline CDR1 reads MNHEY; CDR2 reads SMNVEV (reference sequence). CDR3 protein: CASSLYRDSKWDEQYF. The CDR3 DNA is TGTGCCAGCAGTTTATACAGGGACAGTAAGTGGGACGAGCAGTACTTC.

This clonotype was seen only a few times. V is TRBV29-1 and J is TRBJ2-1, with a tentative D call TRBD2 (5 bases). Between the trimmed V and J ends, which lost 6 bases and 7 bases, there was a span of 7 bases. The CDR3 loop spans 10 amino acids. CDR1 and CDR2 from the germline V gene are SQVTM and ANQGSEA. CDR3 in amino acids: CSVRGNEQFF. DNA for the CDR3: TGCAGCGTCCGCGGGAATGAGCAGTTCTTC.

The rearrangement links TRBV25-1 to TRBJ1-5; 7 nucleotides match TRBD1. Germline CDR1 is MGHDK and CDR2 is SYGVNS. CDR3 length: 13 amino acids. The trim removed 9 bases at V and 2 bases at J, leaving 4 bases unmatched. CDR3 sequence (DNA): TGTGCCAGGATTGACAGGGGCAATCAGCCCCAGCATTTT. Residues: CARIDRGNQPQHF.

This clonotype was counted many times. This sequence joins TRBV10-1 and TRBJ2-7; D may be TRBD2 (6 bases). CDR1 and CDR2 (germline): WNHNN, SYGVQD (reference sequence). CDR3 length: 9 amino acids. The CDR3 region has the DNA TGCGTCTCTGCGGGAGAGCAGTACTTC. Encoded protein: CVSAGEQYF.

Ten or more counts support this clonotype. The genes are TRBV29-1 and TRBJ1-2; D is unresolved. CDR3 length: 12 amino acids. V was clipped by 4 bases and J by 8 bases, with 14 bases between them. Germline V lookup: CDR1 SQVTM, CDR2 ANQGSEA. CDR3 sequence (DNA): TGCAGCGTTGTCGACTTCCGGAACGGCTACACCTTC. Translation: CSVVDFRNGYTF.

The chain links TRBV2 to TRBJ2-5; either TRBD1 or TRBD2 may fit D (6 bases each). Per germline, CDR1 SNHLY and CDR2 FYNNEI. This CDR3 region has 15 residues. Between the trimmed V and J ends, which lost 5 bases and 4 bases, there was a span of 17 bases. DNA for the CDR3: TGTGCCAGCAGTAGGACAGTGGGAGGTGGAGAGACCCAGTACTTC. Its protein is CASSRTVGGGETQYF.

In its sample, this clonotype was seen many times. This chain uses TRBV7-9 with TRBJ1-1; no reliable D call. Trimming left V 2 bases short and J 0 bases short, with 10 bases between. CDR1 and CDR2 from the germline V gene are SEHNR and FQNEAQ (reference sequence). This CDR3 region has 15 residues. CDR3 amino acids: CASSLHDGVNTEAFF. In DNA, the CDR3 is TGTGCCAGCAGCTTACACGACGGAGTGAACACTGAAGCTTTCTTT. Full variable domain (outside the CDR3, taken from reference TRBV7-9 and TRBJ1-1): DTGVSQNPRHKITKRGQNVTFRCDPISEHNRLYWYRQTLGQGPEFLTYFQNEAQLEKSRLLSDRFSAERPKGSFSTLEIQRTEQGDSAMYLCASSLHDGVNTEAFFGQGTRLTVV.

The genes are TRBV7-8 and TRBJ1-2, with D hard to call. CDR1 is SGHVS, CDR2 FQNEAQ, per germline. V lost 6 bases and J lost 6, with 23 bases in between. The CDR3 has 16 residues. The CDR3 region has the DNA TGTGCCAGCAGTACAAGCAGCGTAGGACGGGAAGATGGCTACACCTTC. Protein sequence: CASSTSSVGREDGYTF.